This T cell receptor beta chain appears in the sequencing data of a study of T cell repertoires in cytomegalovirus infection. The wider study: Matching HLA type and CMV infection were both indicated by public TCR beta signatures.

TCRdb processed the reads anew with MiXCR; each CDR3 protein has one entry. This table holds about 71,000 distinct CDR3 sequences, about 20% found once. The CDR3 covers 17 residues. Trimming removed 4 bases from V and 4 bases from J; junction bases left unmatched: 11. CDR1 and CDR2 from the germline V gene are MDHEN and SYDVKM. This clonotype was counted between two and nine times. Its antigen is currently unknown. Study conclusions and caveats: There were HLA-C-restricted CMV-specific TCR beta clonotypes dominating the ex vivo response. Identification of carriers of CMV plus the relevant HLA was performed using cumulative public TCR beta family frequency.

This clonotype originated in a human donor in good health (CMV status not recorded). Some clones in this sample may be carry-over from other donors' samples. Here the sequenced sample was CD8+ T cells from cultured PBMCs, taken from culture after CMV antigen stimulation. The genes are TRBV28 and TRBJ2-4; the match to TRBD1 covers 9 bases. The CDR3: CASSSPYRGREKNIQYF. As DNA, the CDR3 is TGTGCCAGCAGTTCACCTTACAGGGGGCGCGAGAAAAACATTCAGTACTTC.